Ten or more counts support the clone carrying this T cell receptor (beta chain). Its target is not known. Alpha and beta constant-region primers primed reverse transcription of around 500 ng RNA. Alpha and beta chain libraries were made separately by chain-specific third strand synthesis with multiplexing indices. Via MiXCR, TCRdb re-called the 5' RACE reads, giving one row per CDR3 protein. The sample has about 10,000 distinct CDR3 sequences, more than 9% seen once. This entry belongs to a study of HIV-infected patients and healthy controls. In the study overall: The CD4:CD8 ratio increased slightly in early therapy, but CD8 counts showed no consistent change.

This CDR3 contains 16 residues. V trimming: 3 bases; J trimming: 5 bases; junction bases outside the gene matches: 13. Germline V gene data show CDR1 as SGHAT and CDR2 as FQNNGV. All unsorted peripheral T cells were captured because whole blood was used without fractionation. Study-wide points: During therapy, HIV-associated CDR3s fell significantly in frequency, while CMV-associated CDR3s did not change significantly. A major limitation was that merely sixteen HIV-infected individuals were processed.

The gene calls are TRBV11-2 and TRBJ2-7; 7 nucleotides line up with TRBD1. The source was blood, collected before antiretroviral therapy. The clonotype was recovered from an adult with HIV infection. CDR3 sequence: CASSLETGLGKDEQYF. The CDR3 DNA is TGTGCCAGCAGCTTGGAGACAGGGTTAGGGAAGGACGAGCAGTACTTC.